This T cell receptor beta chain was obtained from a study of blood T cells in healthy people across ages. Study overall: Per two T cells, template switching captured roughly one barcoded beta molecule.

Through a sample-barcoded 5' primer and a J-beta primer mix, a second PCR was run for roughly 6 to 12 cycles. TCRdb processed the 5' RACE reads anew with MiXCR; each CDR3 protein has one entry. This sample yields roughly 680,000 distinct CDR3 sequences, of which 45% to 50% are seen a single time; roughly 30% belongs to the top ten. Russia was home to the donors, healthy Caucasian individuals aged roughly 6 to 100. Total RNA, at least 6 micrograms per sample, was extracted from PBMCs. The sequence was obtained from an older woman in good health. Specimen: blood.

CDR3 sequence (DNA): TGTGCCAGTAGTCCCACAGGAGGAGGCCTAGATGAGCAGTTCTTC. It specifies CASSPTGGGLDEQFF. The gene calls are TRBV19 and TRBJ2-1; D tentatively reads TRBD1 or TRBD2 (5 bases each). This CDR3 spans 15 amino acids. V shed 5 bases and J shed 8 bases, with 19 bases lying between them. CDR1 LNHDA and CDR2 SQIVND come from the germline V gene (reference sequence).